This TCR beta chain was documented in a study of regulatory dendritic cells for organ transplantation. CFSE-labeled sorted T cells met regulatory or mature dendritic cells for more than four days. Germline V CDR1 and CDR2: SQVTM, ANQGSEA. Trimming pared 7 bases from V and 5 bases from J, leaving 6 bases between. The CDR3 is 10 amino acids. To note about this clone: As yet, its antigen is unknown.

Measured with immunoSEQ multiplex PCR; TCRdb has only the in-frame clones, and not every one. The data show about 21,000 clones, less than 90% seen once. Study results and limitations: Naive T cells showed high diversity, memory cells less, memory CD8+ least.

The sequence was collected from a human donor in good health. The material sequenced was naive CD4+ T cells from blood cultured with dendritic cells. The sample's subset: CD45RA+ naive T cells. The V and J genes are TRBV29-1 and TRBJ2-1, with D perhaps given as TRBD1 or TRBD2 (5 bases each). This CDR3 reads CSGGHNEQFF. CDR3 sequence (DNA): TGCAGCGGGGGACACAATGAGCAGTTCTTC.